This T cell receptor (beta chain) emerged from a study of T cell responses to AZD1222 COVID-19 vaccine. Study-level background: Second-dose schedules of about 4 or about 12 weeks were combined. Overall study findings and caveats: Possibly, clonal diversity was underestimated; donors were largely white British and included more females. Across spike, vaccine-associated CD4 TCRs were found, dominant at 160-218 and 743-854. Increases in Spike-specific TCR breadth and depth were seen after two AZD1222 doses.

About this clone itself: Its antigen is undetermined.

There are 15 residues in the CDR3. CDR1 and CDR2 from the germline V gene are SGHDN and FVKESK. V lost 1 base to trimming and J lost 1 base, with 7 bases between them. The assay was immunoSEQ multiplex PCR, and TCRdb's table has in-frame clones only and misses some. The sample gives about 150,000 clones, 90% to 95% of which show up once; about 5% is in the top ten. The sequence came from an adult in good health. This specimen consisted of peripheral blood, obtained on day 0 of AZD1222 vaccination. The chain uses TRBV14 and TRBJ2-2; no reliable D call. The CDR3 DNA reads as TGTGCCAGCAGCCAAGGCGCCTGGAACACCGGGGAGCTGTTTTTT. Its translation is CASSQGAWNTGELFF.